The clone carrying this T cell receptor (beta chain) was seen a few times. The V and J ends lost 5 bases and 6 bases respectively, with 17 bases between them. In germline, CDR1 is LGHDT, CDR2 YNNKEL (reference sequence). CDR3 length: 14 residues. The sample comes from a study of blood T cell repertoires in COVID-19. Overall study: The study drew acute and convalescent COVID-19 samples from the United States, Italy and Spain. Sample material is recorded as cDNA or gDNA derived from T cells, B-cell-depleted T cells, or PBMCs.

Source study methods: Counts of nucleated cells, estimated from reference gene primer amplification, were obtained. TCRdb keeps only in-frame clones here, not all; method: immunoSEQ multiplex PCR. V, J and clone size reflect that table, while D and trimming were determined from the DNA. The sample holds 150,000 to 200,000 clones; 65% to 85% are singletons and the top ten take 5.2%. This clonotype was obtained from a woman in her twenties or thirties with acute or convalescent COVID-19. The chain combines TRBV3-1 (or the pseudogene TRBV3-2) with TRBJ2-7, with D perhaps TRBD1 (6 bases). The sample consisted of peripheral blood. The CDR3 spells CASSLSQGQFEQYF. As DNA, the CDR3 is TGTGCCAGCAGCTTGAGCCAAGGACAGTTCGAGCAGTACTTC.